This T cell receptor beta chain was recovered during a study of T-cell reconstitution after alpha-beta-depleted transplantation in children. A library of TCRbeta sequences, prepared with unique molecular identifiers, was generated. TCRdb ran MiXCR on the PCR reads and lists one entry per CDR3 protein. The data show around 300,000 distinct CDR3 sequences, just over 7.5% seen once. Regarding the study as a whole: T cells produced anew were the main source of T-cell counts and diversity one year after transplant. Surviving recipient cells, namely T cells and thymic progenitors, were the source of high day-60 TCRbeta diversity in some patients. Several hundred graft clones that had expanded were reportedly the source of alpha-beta T cells about two months after transplant.

Trimming took off 2 bases at V and 5 bases at J, with 17 bases between the two ends. In germline, CDR1 is SGHAT, CDR2 FQNNGV. The CDR3 length is 16 residues. Ten or more counts support this clonotype. Its target is not known. Source: peripheral blood, taken 360 days after TCRalphabeta/CD19-depleted stem cell transplant. This clonotype originated in a female patient aged 2 to 10 who had a stem cell transplant for Fanconi anemia, so the T cells may come from the graft donor. J is TRBJ2-3 and V is TRBV11-2, with D perhaps matching TRBD1 or TRBD2 (7 bases each). The CDR3: CASSLRGAGGVDTQYF. The DNA of the CDR3 is TGTGCCAGCAGCTTACGGGGCGCAGGGGGGGTAGATACGCAGTATTTT.